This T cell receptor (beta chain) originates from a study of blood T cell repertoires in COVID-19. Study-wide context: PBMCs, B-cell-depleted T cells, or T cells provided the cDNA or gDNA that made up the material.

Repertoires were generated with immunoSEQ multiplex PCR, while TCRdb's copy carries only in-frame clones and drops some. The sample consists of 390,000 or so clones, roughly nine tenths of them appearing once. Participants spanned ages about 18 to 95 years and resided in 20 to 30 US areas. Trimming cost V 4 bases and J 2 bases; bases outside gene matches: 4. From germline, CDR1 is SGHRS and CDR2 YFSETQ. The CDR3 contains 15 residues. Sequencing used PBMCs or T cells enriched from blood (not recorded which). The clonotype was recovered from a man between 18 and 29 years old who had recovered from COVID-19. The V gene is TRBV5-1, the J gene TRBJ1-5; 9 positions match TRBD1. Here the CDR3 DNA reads TGCGCCAGCAGCCGAACAGGGGGCGGCAATCAGCCCCAGCATTTT. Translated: CASSRTGGGNQPQHF.